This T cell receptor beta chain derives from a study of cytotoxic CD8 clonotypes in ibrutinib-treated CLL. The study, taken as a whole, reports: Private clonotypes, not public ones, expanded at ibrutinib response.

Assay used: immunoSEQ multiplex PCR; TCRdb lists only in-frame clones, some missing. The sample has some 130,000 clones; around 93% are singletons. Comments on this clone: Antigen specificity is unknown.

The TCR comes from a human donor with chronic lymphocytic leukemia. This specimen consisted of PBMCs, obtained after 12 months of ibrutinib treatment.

The CDR3 DNA sequence: TGTGCCAGCAGCCCGCTTGGCAGCGGGAAGTTCTACGAGCAGTACTTC. This gives the protein CASSPLGSGKFYEQYF. This sequence joins TRBV7-2 and TRBJ2-7, with TRBD2 identical over 7 bases. The CDR3 contains 16 residues. Germline trimming cut 5 bases from V and 3 bases from J; bases unmatched to any gene: 13. Germline V CDR1 and CDR2: SGHTA, FQGNSA.